This TCR beta chain was recorded in a study of regulatory T cells in long-lasting Graves disease. As to time point: newly diagnosed GD, antithyroid drugs for less than 3 months. Researchers made the TCR library from RNA that was extracted from PBMCs. Trimming shortened V by 4 bases and J by 5 bases, and 9 bases separated the two germline ends. The CDR3 extends over 13 amino acids. Germline assignment: CDR1 LNHDA and CDR2 SQIVND (reference sequence). To make TCR beta libraries, researchers used iRepertoire HTBI primers and Arm-PCR of CDR3 regions. MiXCR, run by TCRdb on the multiplex PCR reads, gives a single entry per CDR3 protein. The sample lists about 530,000 distinct CDR3 sequences; about 16% were seen once. The sample holds a few counts of this clonotype. These data also formed part of another study, on T cells in Graves' hyperthyroidism and ophthalmopathy.

This chain links TRBV19 with TRBJ1-5, with TRBD1 as a possible D gene (5 bases). This TCR was recovered from a woman between 40 and 65 years old with Graves disease. This specimen consisted of peripheral blood mononuclear cells (PBMCs), obtained at new diagnosis, from a patient treated with antithyroid drugs. CDR3 coding DNA: TGTGCCAGTAGTACGGTGGGGGATCAGCCCCAGCATTTT. Amino acids: CASSTVGDQPQHF.